This T cell receptor (beta chain) was retrieved from a study of T cell responses to AZD1222 COVID-19 vaccine. Overall study findings and caveats: Spike-specific TCR breadth and depth rose after two AZD1222 doses. The sample set comprised mostly white British donors with more females, and clonal diversity was possibly underestimated.

V was clipped by 2 bases and J by 4 bases, with 6 bases between them. The CDR3 is 12 residues long. The germline gives CDR1 SGHRS, CDR2 YFSETQ. This clone occurred a few times. Antigen specificity is unknown. Clones were read by immunoSEQ multiplex PCR, and TCRdb kept only the in-frame ones, dropping some. The sample lists about 120,000 clones; about 88% were seen once. This chain links TRBV5-1 with TRBJ1-1, with D tentatively TRBD1 (5 bases). This sample comprised peripheral blood, obtained 28 days after the second AZD1222 dose. The clonotype comes from an adult who received the AZD1222 COVID-19 vaccine. The CDR3 bases are TGCGCCAGCAGCTTCGGGACCACTGAAGCTTTCTTT. Translation: CASSFGTTEAFF.